This T cell receptor beta chain was sequenced for a study of blood T cell repertoires in COVID-19. For the study at large: PBMCs, B-cell-depleted T cells, or T cells provided the cDNA or gDNA that made up the material.

V lost 5 bases, J lost 7 bases, and 12 bases stayed unmatched. The CDR3 is made up of 16 amino acids. In germline, CDR1 is SGHAT, CDR2 FQNNGV. Methods used by the authors: Estimation of nucleated cell counts relied on the amplification of reference gene primers. The protocol was immunoSEQ multiplex PCR, while the TCRdb copy is restricted to in-frame clones and leaves out a portion. V and J calls plus clone size are reproduced from that table; the DNA served to infer D and trimming. The profile shows 200,000 to 250,000 clones, roughly four fifths of them singletons. This study enrolled people aged about 18 to 100 from around 25 US geographic areas. A PCR-confirmed or clinician-diagnosed COVID-19 case had contacted exposed participants within 2 weeks of entry.

The sample consisted of PBMCs or T cells enriched from blood (not recorded which). The chain is built from TRBV11-2 and TRBJ2-1; 9 bases fit TRBD2. The clonotype originates from a woman in her fifties or sixties who had been exposed to COVID-19. This chain's CDR3 is CASSISRGGRGNEQFF. The CDR3 DNA follows: TGTGCCAGCAGCATATCGCGGGGGGGCCGGGGGAATGAGCAGTTCTTC.